This T cell receptor beta chain was recovered during a study of response to subunit inactivated influenza vaccine. TCRdb itself ran the RT-PCR reads through MiXCR, one entry per CDR3 protein. The table shows about 780,000 distinct CDR3 sequences, with 15% to 20% occurring only once. Trimming shortened V by 6 bases and J by 0 bases, and 8 bases separated the two germline ends. This CDR3 contains 13 residues. Germline CDR1 SQVTM, CDR2 ANQGSEA. This clonotype occurred many times. Its antigen is unidentified. Findings and caveats of the study: The authors suggested that few new T cells are recruited per seasonal influenza vaccination.

The sample consisted of PBMCs from blood, taken more than 4 days after vaccination. The clonotype comes from a man in his fifties who received an inactivated influenza vaccine. The V gene is TRBV29-1, the J gene TRBJ2-2; D gene uncertain. CDR3 sequence reads: CSVQVPNTGELFF. DNA of the CDR3: TGCAGCGTGCAGGTCCCGAACACCGGGGAGCTGTTTTTT.